This TCR beta chain was sequenced in a study of beta chain features in type 1 diabetes. Study conclusions and caveats: A closer apparent resemblance between naive, central memory and Treg TCRB repertoires was seen in patients than in healthy donors. Type 1 diabetes patients showed a moderate but significant shortening of TCRB CDR3s in all four CD4+ subsets.

Averaging about 120 mL, one heparinised blood draw was given by each donor. All of the sorted populations showed purity greater than 95%. V gave up 2 bases and J gave up 7 bases, with 8 bases separating them. CDR1 SGHTA and CDR2 FQGNSA come from the germline V gene. The length of the CDR3 is 12 residues. Investigators reverse transcribed all isolated RNA, so they sequenced expressed TCRB transcripts. Produced via immunoSEQ multiplex PCR; TCRdb's table is partial and in-frame only. The repertoire has around 690,000 clones, about an eighth of them found once; the top ten carry more than 0.09%. This clone was found once. The antigen remains undetermined.

This sequence was found in a man aged 25 to 40 with type 1 diabetes. Sequencing was done on a sample of naive CD4+ T cells from blood. This chain connects TRBV7-2 to TRBJ1-2; D ambiguous. The CDR3 DNA sequence: TGTGCCAGCAGCTTAATGGATAGTGGCTACACCTTC. Protein product: CASSLMDSGYTF. The full variable domain, in which reference TRBV7-2 and TRBJ1-2 provide the parts outside the CDR3, is GAGVSQSPSNKVTEKGKDVELRCDPISGHTALYWYRQSLGQGLEFLIYFQGNSAPDKSGLPSDRFSAERTGGSVSTLTIQRTQQEDSAVYLCASSLMDSGYTFGSGTRLTVV.